This TCR beta chain was retrieved from a study of blood T cell repertoires in COVID-19. Study overall: There were acute and convalescent COVID-19 samples, and they came from the United States, Italy and Spain. The analysed material was cDNA or gDNA that came from T cells, B-cell-depleted T cells, or PBMCs.

The data were produced by immunoSEQ multiplex PCR, yet TCRdb's version contains in-frame clones alone and is incomplete. The sample holds 140,000 to 150,000 clones; roughly three quarters are singletons and the top ten take less than 2.5%. This CDR3 region has 14 residues. J was trimmed by 4 bases and V by 6 bases; bases with no gene match: 4. Germline assignment: CDR1 MGHDK and CDR2 SYGVNS. The rearrangement joins TRBV25-1 to TRBJ1-3, with 9 bases identical to TRBD1. This TCR was sampled from a woman aged 60 to 75 with acute or convalescent COVID-19. Sequenced material: peripheral blood. CDR3 nucleotides: TGTGCCAGCAGGGAAACAGGGGGCGGAAACACCATATATTTT. Its protein product is CASRETGGGNTIYF.